The 18 T cell receptor beta chains presented below share a single source sample, sequenced in a study of blood T cell repertoires in COVID-19. Some clones are missing from TCRdb's copy, which holds only in-frame ones; the method was immunoSEQ multiplex PCR. Of about 230,000 clones listed, around four fifths were seen once; the top ten hold 2% to 3%. Material: peripheral blood. Receptors originate from a woman in her 70s with active or convalescent COVID-19.

This sequence joins TRBV3-1 (or the pseudogene TRBV3-2) and TRBJ2-2, with 7 bases lining up with TRBD1. This CDR3 region has 16 residues. Trimming took 0 bases from V and 5 from J; bases not matched to a gene: 6. Germline V gene data show CDR1 as LGHDT and CDR2 as YNNKEL (reference sequence). CDR3 bases: TGTGCCAGCAGCCAAGACTCACAGGGGCGAACCGGGGAGCTGTTTTTT. Its protein product is CASSQDSQGRTGELFF.

The rearrangement links TRBV30 to TRBJ1-6, with D maybe TRBD1 (5 bases). V lost 4 bases and J lost 7, with 8 bases in between. The length of the CDR3 is 12 residues. In germline, CDR1 is GTSNPN, CDR2 SVGIG (reference sequence). CDR3: CAWTGRNSPLHF. DNA of the CDR3: TGTGCCTGGACAGGGAGGAATTCACCCCTCCACTTT.

In its sample, this clone was seen once. This chain links TRBV28 with TRBJ1-2; a possible D gene is TRBD1 (5 bases). V was trimmed by 10 bases and J by 6 bases, leaving 15 bases between them. This CDR3 has 12 amino acids. Germline assignment: CDR1 MDHEN and CDR2 SYDVKM. The CDR3 is CATDGGANGYTF. The CDR3 DNA sequence: TGTGCCACGGACGGAGGGGCCAATGGCTACACCTTC.

This chain connects TRBV27 to TRBJ1-6; TRBD1 aligns across 8 bases. CDR3 size: 16 residues. Germline CDR1 is MNHEY and CDR2 is SMNVEV (reference sequence). Losses at the gene ends were 4 bases for V and 4 bases for J; bases not matched to a gene: 6. The CDR3 DNA reads TGTGCCAGCAGTTCCCGGACAGGGTCTTATAATTCACCCCTCCACTTT. Translating it yields CASSSRTGSYNSPLHF.

The CDR3 DNA is TGCAGCGCAAAAGGGGGTGGCAATCAGCCCCAGCATTTT. This encodes CSAKGGGNQPQHF. The V and J genes are TRBV29-1 and TRBJ1-5, with D possibly being TRBD1 (6 bases). V lost 7 bases and J lost 2, with 12 bases in between. The CDR3 sequence is 13 residues long. The V gene's germline CDR1 is SQVTM and CDR2 ANQGSEA.

This chain connects TRBV5-4 to TRBJ1-1; the D is unclear. Germline lookup yields CDR1 SGHNT and CDR2 YYREEE (reference sequence). V lost 0 bases, J lost 5 bases, and 11 bases lay in between. The CDR3 runs 14 residues. The chain's CDR3 is CASSLGGGWTEAFF. The CDR3 DNA is TGTGCCAGCAGCTTGGGAGGAGGATGGACTGAAGCTTTCTTT.

This chain joins TRBV10-3 and TRBJ2-2; perhaps TRBD1 as D (5 bases). Trimming cost V 5 bases and J 0 bases, with 13 bases left between them. The CDR3 extends over 16 amino acids. The germline CDR1 and CDR2 sequences are ENHRY and SYGVKD. Here the CDR3 DNA reads TGTGCCATCAGTTATGGACAAGTAACGAACACCGGGGAGCTGTTTTTT. Residues: CAISYGQVTNTGELFF.

The J gene is TRBJ1-2, the V gene TRBV7-2, with D perhaps TRBD1 (5 bases). The germline V gene has CDR1 SGHTA and CDR2 FQGNSA. With 6 bases removed from V and 4 bases from J, the gap between germline ends came to 12 bases. CDR3 length equals 13 residues. The CDR3 coding sequence is TGTGCCAGCAGTAAGACAGATGGCTATGGCTACACCTTC. Protein sequence: CASSKTDGYGYTF.

This clone was counted once. J is TRBJ1-6 and V is TRBV9; D gene ambiguous. Deletions cut 3 bases from V and 10 bases from J, with 17 bases between. Germline CDR1 is SGDLS and CDR2 is YYNGEE. The CDR3 runs to 15 residues. The CDR3 loop reads CASSAAGSEDSPLHF. As DNA, the CDR3 is TGTGCCAGCAGCGCGGCAGGTAGCGAGGACTCACCCCTCCACTTT.

The chain has TRBV28 and TRBJ1-1, with 7 bases matching TRBD1. Unmatched junction bases numbered 20, after V lost 9 bases and J lost 10 bases. The CDR3 extends over 15 amino acids. Germline CDR1 MDHEN, CDR2 SYDVKM. The CDR3 spells CASLLEGAPHKLAFF. The CDR3 DNA is TGTGCCAGTTTATTGGAGGGGGCCCCCCACAAGTTAGCTTTCTTT.

The chain is built from TRBV4-2 and TRBJ2-5; 9 bases match TRBD2. The CDR3 has 16 residues. Germline V gives CDR1 LGHNA, CDR2 YNFKEQ. The junction had 8 bases not matched to a gene; V was cut back by 3 bases and J by 3 bases. This CDR3 is CASSQSGTSTKETQYF. Written as DNA, the CDR3 is TGTGCCAGCAGCCAGTCCGGGACTAGCACCAAAGAGACCCAGTACTTC.

This clone was seen only once. Other DNA sequences of this sample code for an identical CDR3. The chain couples TRBV6-5 to TRBJ2-5, with 9 bases aligning to TRBD1. Unmatched junction bases numbered 7, after V lost 6 bases and J lost 5 bases. This CDR3 spans 14 amino acids. Germline V CDR1 and CDR2: MNHEY, SVGAGI. This chain's CDR3 is CASSLTGGRETQYF. For the CDR3, the DNA is TGTGCCAGCAGCCTTACAGGGGGCCGGGAGACCCAGTACTTC.

V and J are TRBV6-5 and TRBJ2-2; the D gene is possibly TRBD2 (7 bases). Looked up from germline, CDR1 is MNHEY and CDR2 is SVGAGI. The CDR3 is 15 residues long. V lost 5 bases, J lost 7 bases, and 17 bases lay in between. CDR3 sequence: CASSTPGGIIGELFF. Here the CDR3 DNA reads TGTGCCAGCAGTACCCCGGGGGGCATCATCGGGGAGCTGTTTTTT.

The chain links TRBV13 to TRBJ1-5; D unresolved. V shed 0 bases and J shed 6 bases, with 6 bases lying between them. Germline CDR1 is PRHDT and CDR2 is FYEKMQ (reference sequence). The CDR3 is 13 amino acids. In nucleotides, the CDR3 is TGTGCCAGCAGCTTAGGCCGGGGTCAGCCCCAGCATTTT. Amino acid sequence: CASSLGRGQPQHF.

The V and J genes are TRBV2 and TRBJ1-6, with TRBD1 matching 11 bases. The CDR3 extends over 14 amino acids. V dropped 6 bases and J dropped 10; count of bases not matched to a gene: 5. Germline assignment: CDR1 SNHLY and CDR2 FYNNEI. The CDR3 sequence is CASSLDRGQSPLHF. CDR3 sequence (DNA): TGTGCCAGCAGCCTGGACAGGGGGCAATCACCCCTCCACTTT.

The chain couples TRBV11-2 to TRBJ2-7; no firm D call. V was trimmed by 0 bases and J by 0 bases, leaving 6 bases between them. Germline V CDR1 and CDR2: SGHAT, FQNNGV. The CDR3 length is 14 residues. CDR3 protein: CASSLDGPSYEQYF. CDR3 coding DNA: TGTGCCAGCAGCTTAGATGGGCCCTCCTACGAGCAGTACTTC.

This clone was recorded once. This chain connects TRBV5-4 to TRBJ1-2; 7 positions match TRBD1. Germline V lookup: CDR1 SGHNT, CDR2 YYREEE (reference sequence). V gave up 3 bases and J gave up 4 bases; unmatched junction bases: 6. CDR3 length: 14 amino acids. The CDR3 DNA sequence: TGTGCCAGCAGCTGGACAGGCGCACCCTATGGCTACACCTTC. Protein product: CASSWTGAPYGYTF.

In DNA, the CDR3 is TGTGCCAGCAGCCAACTGACTAGTGGTTCTGAGACCCAGTACTTC. Residues: CASSQLTSGSETQYF. This chain connects TRBV3-1 (or the pseudogene TRBV3-2) to TRBJ2-5, with D tentatively TRBD2 (6 bases). Germline assignment: CDR1 LGHDT and CDR2 YNNKEL (reference sequence). V lost 2 bases and J 5 bases, leaving 15 bases between the germline ends. This CDR3 contains 15 residues.